These 13 T cell receptor beta chains were sequenced from one sample in a study of T cells in Graves' hyperthyroidism and ophthalmopathy. It was RNA transcripts that yielded the amplified TCR beta CDR3 regions. The study used the HTBI primer set for a first-round RT-PCR of the TCR CDR3. TCRdb called the multiplex PCR reads again in MiXCR, with one record for every CDR3 protein. Among approximately 490,000 distinct CDR3 sequences listed, 22% were seen once. The source material was blood. These receptors were obtained from a woman in her 70s with Graves' ophthalmopathy.

CDR3 DNA sequence: TGTGCCAGCAGTGTAAGGGGGTTTGGAGGTGCGGGAGGGCTAAATGAGCAGTTCTTC. Protein product: CASSVRGFGGAGGLNEQFF. The J gene is TRBJ2-1, the V gene TRBV2; 9 bases match TRBD2. CDR1 is SNHLY and CDR2 is FYNNEI in the germline V gene. This CDR3 has 19 residues. With V trimmed by 4 bases and J by 7 bases, 20 bases remained unmatched.

A remark on this clonotype: A much larger clonotype is one base distant, so this may be a read error. The chain recombines TRBV3-1 with TRBJ1-5, with 7 bases fitting TRBD1. CDR1 LGHDT and CDR2 YNNKEL come from the germline V gene (reference sequence). The CDR3 length is 15 residues. The CDR3 reads CAGSRTGAAPSPQHF. As DNA, the CDR3 is TGTGCCGGCAGCCGAACAGGGGCCGCACCGTCGCCCCAGCATTTT.

The genes are TRBV15 and TRBJ1-1; D is ambiguous. This CDR3 region has 12 residues. Germline V gene sequence: CDR1 LNHNV, CDR2 YYDKDF (reference sequence). Trimming took off 3 bases at V and 6 bases at J, with 8 bases between the two ends. CDR3 bases: TGTGCCACCAGCAGTTGGGGAGCTGAAGCTTTCTTT. Protein product: CATSSWGAEAFF.

This clonotype came up a few times. The V call is TRBV3-1, the J call TRBJ2-5; 9 bases match TRBD2. V lost 3 bases, J lost 5 bases, and 7 bases stayed unmatched. This CDR3 is 15 amino acids long. CDR1 and CDR2 (germline): LGHDT, YNNKEL (reference sequence). The CDR3: CASSHSSGEPETQYF. CDR3 bases: TGTGCCAGCAGCCATTCTAGCGGGGAGCCGGAGACCCAGTACTTC.

This clonotype was found a few times. The chain joins TRBV28 to TRBJ2-7; no definite D call. Germline CDR1 is MDHEN and CDR2 is SYDVKM. The CDR3 length is 12 residues. The V gene lost 3 bases and the J gene lost 3 bases, with 6 bases spanning the gap. The CDR3 reads CASSLPHYEQYF. In nucleotides, the CDR3 is TGTGCCAGCAGTTTGCCCCACTACGAGCAGTACTTC.

The CDR3 nucleotides read TGCGCCAGCAGCCAAGATCTGCTAGCGGGAGTTGAGCAGTTCTTC. Translated: CASSQDLLAGVEQFF. This rearrangement joins TRBV4-1 to TRBJ2-1; 10 nucleotides match TRBD2. This CDR3 region has 15 residues. With 0 bases clipped from V and 9 bases from J, the junction kept 5 bases outside the gene matches. Germline V gene sequence: CDR1 MGHRA, CDR2 YSYEKL.

This clonotype has just a few counts. This chain connects TRBV5-1 to TRBJ2-2; perhaps TRBD2 as D (6 bases). Germline V gene lookup returns CDR1 SGHRS and CDR2 YFSETQ. Trimming removed 2 bases from V and 3 bases from J, with 11 bases in between. This CDR3 contains 15 residues. The CDR3 nucleotides read TGCGCCAGCAGCTTCCTTGGCGGGGACACCGGGGAGCTGTTTTTT. Amino acid sequence: CASSFLGGDTGELFF.

Only one count was recorded for this clonotype. The gene calls are TRBV18 and TRBJ1-3; 8 bases map to TRBD1. Germline V lookup: CDR1 KGHSH, CDR2 LQKENI. The CDR3 runs to 17 residues. The trim removed 3 bases at V and 4 bases at J, leaving 11 bases unmatched. CDR3 residues: CASSPRQGPSLGNTIYF. The CDR3 nucleotides are TGTGCCAGCTCACCGAGACAGGGGCCATCCCTGGGAAACACCATATATTTT.

This clonotype was detected only a few times. The chain carries TRBV6-2 or TRBV6-3 and TRBJ2-7; TRBD1 agrees at 8 bases. The CDR3 has 14 amino acids. Germline lookup yields CDR1 MNHEY and CDR2 SVGEGT. V lost 4 bases, J lost 5 bases, and 7 bases stayed unmatched. CDR3 sequence: CASSFGQGGHEQYF. CDR3 in DNA: TGTGCCAGCAGTTTCGGACAGGGAGGTCACGAGCAGTACTTC.

The chain uses TRBV3-1 and TRBJ2-6; D is unresolved. CDR1 and CDR2 from the germline V gene are LGHDT and YNNKEL (reference sequence). The CDR3 is made up of 18 amino acids. V lost 0 bases and J lost 0, with 12 bases in between. The CDR3 loop reads CASSQDGTRNSGANVLTF. The CDR3, as DNA: TGTGCCAGCAGCCAAGATGGCACAAGAAACTCTGGGGCCAACGTCCTGACTTTC.

There are many counts of this clonotype. This chain links TRBV20-1 with TRBJ2-7; TRBD1 aligns across 9 bases. V dropped 6 bases and J dropped 5; count of bases not matched to a gene: 11. The CDR3 contains 14 residues. In germline, CDR1 is DFQATT, CDR2 SNEGSKA (reference sequence). The CDR3 here is CSALTGQGFHEQYF. The CDR3 bases are TGCAGTGCCCTTACGGGACAGGGCTTCCACGAGCAGTACTTC.

This clonotype turned up a few times. The rearrangement joins TRBV3-1 to TRBJ2-3, with TRBD2 matching over 9 bases. After removal of 1 base from V and 4 bases from J, the junction contained 6 bases not matched to a gene. CDR1 and CDR2 (germline): LGHDT, YNNKEL (reference sequence). CDR3 size: 16 residues. The CDR3 coding sequence is TGTGCCAGCAGCCAAGGTAGCGGGAGTGGAGCAGATACGCAGTATTTT. This translates into CASSQGSGSGADTQYF.

This clonotype was picked up a small number of times. This chain uses TRBV19 with TRBJ2-7; the D is unclear. The CDR3 covers 14 residues. Trimming removed 6 bases at V and 1 base at J, with 13 bases between. Germline assignment: CDR1 LNHDA and CDR2 SQIVND (reference sequence). CDR3 protein: CASRSSRPSYEQYF. CDR3 nucleotides: TGTGCCAGTAGGTCCTCGCGGCCTTCCTACGAGCAGTACTTC. Full variable domain (missing parts from reference TRBV19 and TRBJ2-7): DGGITQSPKYLFRKEGQNVTLSCEQNLNHDAMYWYRQDPGQGLRLIYYSQIVNDFQKGDIAEGYSVSREKKESFPLTVTSAQKNPTAFYLCASRSSRPSYEQYFGPGTRLTVT.